This paragraph reports one T cell receptor beta chain. Its specificity is not known. The germline V gene encodes CDR1 SGHTA and CDR2 FQGTGA. There are 16 residues in the CDR3. This sample stems from a study of monozygotic twins with inflammatory bowel disease. Study-level findings and limits: The data offered no way to tell different T cell subtypes apart. Evidence failed to back one strong IBD-linked signal or clonotype.

Addition of UMIs with a 6-nucleotide sample barcode was achieved by template switching. TCRdb reprocessed the 5' RACE reads and keeps a single row for each CDR3 protein, giving no DNA. In all, the sample yields roughly 100,000 distinct CDR3 sequences. This sequence was found in a human donor with ulcerative colitis or Crohn's disease, or a healthy co-twin of an affected twin (not recorded which). Sample: blood. The chain employs TRBV7-3 and TRBJ2-2. The CDR3 loop reads CASSLVGQINTGELFF.